The rows below give T cell receptor beta chains drawn from one sample of a study of T cells after yellow fever vaccination. TCRdb recomputed calls from the 5' RACE reads with MiXCR, one row per CDR3 protein. Of about 430,000 distinct CDR3 sequences in the sample, over 15% were seen once. Material: PBMCs, obtained before the yellow fever booster vaccination. The receptors were sampled from a man in his late teens or twenties who received the YFV17D yellow fever vaccine. CDR3s include the opening cysteine and the closing phenylalanine or tryptophan. D genes are given only for firm matches. Size values are once, few and many counts, or a class for expanded clones, and some rows have none.

d_gene	v_gene	abundance	j_gene	CDR3aa	CDR3nt
TRBD1	TRBV9	few	TRBJ1-1	CASSPRQGTTEAFF	TGTGCCAGCAGCCCCCGACAGGGTACCACTGAAGCTTTCTTT
TRBD2	TRBV4-1	.	TRBJ2-1	CASSQEGRENEQFF	TGCGCCAGCAGCCAAGAAGGGAGGGAAAATGAGCAGTTCTTC
.	TRBV11-2	.	TRBJ1-2	CASSLDYSAGYTF	TGTGCCAGCAGCTTAGATTACTCCGCTGGCTACACCTTC
TRBD1	TRBV12-3/TRBV12-4	.	TRBJ2-7	CASSVRDSLTYEQYF	TGTGCCAGCAGTGTCCGGGACAGCCTAACCTACGAGCAGTACTTC
.	TRBV5-1	few	TRBJ2-1	CASSSHRNSYNEQFF	TGCGCCAGCAGCTCACACAGGAACTCCTACAATGAGCAGTTCTTC
.	TRBV4-1	.	TRBJ2-3	CASSIGGSTDTQYF	TGCGCCAGCAGTATCGGGGGTAGCACAGATACGCAGTATTTT
TRBD1	TRBV12-3/TRBV12-4	.	TRBJ1-1	CASSEGQMNTEAFF	TGTGCCAGCAGCGAGGGACAGATGAACACTGAAGCTTTCTTT
TRBD1	TRBV4-1	few	TRBJ1-2	CASSQDDRGNYGYTF	TGCGCCAGCAGCCAGGACGACAGGGGGAACTATGGCTACACCTTC
TRBD1	TRBV2	.	TRBJ1-4	CASKQQGPTNEKLFF	TGTGCCAGCAAACAACAGGGGCCCACTAATGAAAAACTGTTTTTT
.	TRBV12-3/TRBV12-4	few	TRBJ1-5	CASSSPRGPQHF	TGTGCCAGCAGCTCACCCAGGGGGCCCCAGCATTTT
.	TRBV4-1	.	TRBJ2-5	CASSPRALRRETQYF	TGCGCCAGCAGCCCCCGGGCCCTGAGGCGAGAGACCCAGTACTTC
.	TRBV5-1	.	TRBJ2-1	CASSSRILDQANEQFF	TGCGCCAGCAGCTCAAGGATATTAGATCAGGCCAATGAGCAGTTCTTC
.	TRBV10-3	once	TRBJ1-4	CANSQFANEKLFF	TGTGCCAACTCTCAGTTTGCTAATGAAAAACTGTTTTTT
.	TRBV7-9	.	TRBJ1-1	CASSLARGRMNTEAFF	TGTGCCAGCAGCTTAGCGCGGGGGAGGATGAACACTGAAGCTTTCTTT
.	TRBV14	.	TRBJ2-1	CASSQDYNNEQFF	TGTGCCAGCAGCCAAGATTACAACAATGAGCAGTTCTTC
.	TRBV5-1	few	TRBJ1-4	CASSFLGQSAGNEKLFF	TGCGCCAGCAGCTTCCTAGGACAGTCGGCCGGCAATGAAAAACTGTTTTTT
.	TRBV6-6	few	TRBJ1-1	CASSSTRGETEAFF	TGTGCCAGCAGTTCAACCCGGGGGGAGACTGAAGCTTTCTTT
.	TRBV5-1	few	TRBJ1-1	CASSLGFLNTEAFF	TGCGCCAGCAGCTTGGGTTTCCTGAACACTGAAGCTTTCTTT
.	TRBV18	few	TRBJ1-4	CASSPPPGNEKLFF	TGTGCCAGCTCACCACCTCCGGGTAATGAAAAACTGTTTTTT
TRBD2	TRBV12-3/TRBV12-4	few	TRBJ2-1	CASSSGTSGGARLNEQFF	TGTGCCAGCAGTTCCGGGACTAGCGGGGGGGCCAGGCTGAATGAGCAGTTCTTC
.	TRBV28	few	TRBJ2-3	CASSPRTLTDTQYF	TGTGCCAGCAGTCCCAGGACTCTCACAGATACGCAGTATTTT
.	TRBV6-6	.	TRBJ2-7	CASSYSLDGLRSEQYF	TGTGCCAGCAGTTACAGTCTGGACGGGCTACGGAGCGAGCAGTACTTC
TRBD2	TRBV7-2	few	TRBJ2-2	CASSRDYRTGELFF	TGTGCCAGCAGCCGGGACTACCGCACCGGGGAGCTGTTTTTT
.	TRBV7-2	.	TRBJ1-2	CASSLALMGNYGYTF	TGTGCCAGCAGCTTAGCGCTAATGGGGAACTATGGCTACACCTTC
.	TRBV7-3	few	TRBJ2-1	CASSSTSEQFF	TGTGCCAGCAGCTCTACTAGCGAGCAGTTCTTC
TRBD2	TRBV9	.	TRBJ2-5	CASSVATSGGEETQYF	TGTGCCAGCAGCGTAGCTACGAGCGGGGGGGAAGAGACCCAGTACTTC
TRBD1	TRBV20-1	.	TRBJ2-5	CSARDRLGQETQYF	TGCAGTGCTCGGGACAGGTTAGGACAAGAGACCCAGTACTTC
.	TRBV6-2/TRBV6-3	many	TRBJ1-5	CASSYTQGPQHF	TGTGCCAGCAGTTACACACAGGGGCCCCAGCATTTT
.	TRBV3-1	.	TRBJ2-5	CASSQLVGAETQYF	TGTGCCAGCAGCCAACTGGTCGGGGCCGAGACCCAGTACTTC
.	TRBV14	.	TRBJ2-5	CASSRGLQETQYF	TGTGCCAGCAGCCGTGGGCTCCAAGAGACCCAGTACTTC
.	TRBV6-5	few	TRBJ1-2	CAANQGPRNYGYTF	TGTGCCGCGAACCAGGGACCAAGGAACTATGGCTACACCTTC
.	TRBV4-1	few	TRBJ1-1	CASSQDRAGVGAFF	TGCGCCAGCAGCCAAGATCGGGCTGGGGTGGGAGCTTTCTTT
TRBD1	TRBV7-2	few	TRBJ2-4	CASSPRQGITKNIQYF	TGTGCCAGCAGCCCTAGACAGGGGATAACCAAAAACATTCAGTACTTC
TRBD1	TRBV4-1	.	TRBJ1-6	CASSQGQGSPPLHF	TGCGCCAGCAGCCAAGGACAGGGAAGTCCACCCCTCCACTTT
.	TRBV11-2	.	TRBJ2-5	CASSSILGAHNQETQYF	TGTGCCAGCAGCTCCATCCTTGGGGCGCACAACCAAGAGACCCAGTACTTC
.	TRBV5-1	few	TRBJ1-2	CASSSDGSWGYTF	TGCGCCAGCAGCAGCGATGGCAGTTGGGGCTACACCTTC
.	TRBV20-1	few	TRBJ2-7	CSASIRGEQYF	TGCAGTGCTAGTATCAGGGGCGAGCAGTACTTC
.	TRBV5-1	few	TRBJ2-6	CASSLAGPQGSGANVLTF	TGCGCCAGCAGCTTGGCAGGACCTCAGGGTTCTGGGGCCAACGTCCTGACTTTC
TRBD1	TRBV4-3	.	TRBJ1-1	CASSPGQGASEAFF	TGCGCCAGCAGCCCAGGACAGGGGGCTTCTGAAGCTTTCTTT
.	TRBV24-1	few	TRBJ2-1	CATSDSGVSEQFF	TGTGCCACCAGTGATTCAGGGGTGAGTGAGCAGTTCTTC
.	TRBV12-3/TRBV12-4	few	TRBJ2-7	CASSPGVSLPYEQYF	TGTGCCAGCAGTCCGGGCGTGTCCCTGCCCTACGAGCAGTACTTC
.	TRBV28	.	TRBJ2-5	CASREGQEETQYF	TGTGCCAGCAGGGAGGGGCAGGAAGAGACCCAGTACTTC
.	TRBV7-9	.	TRBJ2-5	CASSVSETQYF	TGTGCCAGCAGCGTTTCGGAGACCCAGTACTTC
TRBD1	TRBV29-1	.	TRBJ2-3	CSVEADRGERTDTQYF	TGCAGCGTTGAAGCAGACAGGGGGGAGCGCACAGATACGCAGTATTTT
.	TRBV20-1	.	TRBJ1-1	CSATRGLTEAFF	TGCAGTGCCACCAGGGGTTTGACTGAAGCTTTCTTT
.	TRBV5-5	.	TRBJ1-2	CASSLPTANYGYTF	TGTGCCAGCAGCTTACCCACCGCTAACTATGGCTACACCTTC
.	TRBV25-1	few	TRBJ1-2	CASSELQHYGYTF	TGTGCCAGCAGTGAACTCCAGCACTATGGCTACACCTTC
.	TRBV7-9	.	TRBJ1-1	CASSLGSLVATEAFF	TGTGCCAGCAGCTTAGGGAGCTTGGTCGCCACTGAAGCTTTCTTT
TRBD1	TRBV6-6	.	TRBJ1-3	CASSHRTGESGNTIYF	TGTGCCAGCAGCCACCGTACAGGGGAATCTGGAAACACCATATATTTT